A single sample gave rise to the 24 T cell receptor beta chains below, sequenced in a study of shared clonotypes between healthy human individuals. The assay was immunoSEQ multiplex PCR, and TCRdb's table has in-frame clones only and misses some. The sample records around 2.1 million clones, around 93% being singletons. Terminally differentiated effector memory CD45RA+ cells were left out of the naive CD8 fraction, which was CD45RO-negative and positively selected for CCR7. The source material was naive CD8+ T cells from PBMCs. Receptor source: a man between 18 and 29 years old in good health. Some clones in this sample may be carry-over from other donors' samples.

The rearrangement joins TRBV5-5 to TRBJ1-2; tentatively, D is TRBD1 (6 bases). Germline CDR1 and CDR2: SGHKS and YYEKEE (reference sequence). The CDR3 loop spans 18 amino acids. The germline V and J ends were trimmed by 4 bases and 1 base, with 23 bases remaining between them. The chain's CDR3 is CASSPLGGQPVVNYGYTF. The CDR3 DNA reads TGTGCCAGCAGCCCGCTGGGGGGACAACCAGTCGTTAACTATGGCTACACCTTC.

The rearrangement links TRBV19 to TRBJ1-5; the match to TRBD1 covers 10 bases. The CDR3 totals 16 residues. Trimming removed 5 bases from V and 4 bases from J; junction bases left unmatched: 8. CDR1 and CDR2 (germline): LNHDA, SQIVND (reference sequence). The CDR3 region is CASSDRDRGVNQPQHF. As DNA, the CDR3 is TGTGCCAGTAGTGACCGGGACAGGGGAGTTAATCAGCCCCAGCATTTT.

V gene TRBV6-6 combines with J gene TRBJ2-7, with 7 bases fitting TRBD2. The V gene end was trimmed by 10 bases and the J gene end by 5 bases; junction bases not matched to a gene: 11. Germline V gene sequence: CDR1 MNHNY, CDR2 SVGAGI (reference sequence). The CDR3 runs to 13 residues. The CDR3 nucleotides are TGTGCCACCCTCAAAGGGAGGGACCACGAGCAGTACTTC. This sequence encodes CATLKGRDHEQYF.

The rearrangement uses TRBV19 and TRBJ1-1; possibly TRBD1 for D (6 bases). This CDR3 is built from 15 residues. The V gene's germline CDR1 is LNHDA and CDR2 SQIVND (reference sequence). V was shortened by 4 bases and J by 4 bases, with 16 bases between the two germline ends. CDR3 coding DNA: TGTGCCAGTAGTAGCCAACACGGAGGGGGCACTGAAGCTTTCTTT. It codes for CASSSQHGGGTEAFF.

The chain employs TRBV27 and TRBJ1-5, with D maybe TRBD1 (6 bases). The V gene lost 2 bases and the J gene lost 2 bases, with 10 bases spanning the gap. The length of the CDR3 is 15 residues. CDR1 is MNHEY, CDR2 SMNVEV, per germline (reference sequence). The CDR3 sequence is CASSLGGWGNQPQHF. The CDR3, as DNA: TGTGCCAGCAGTTTAGGGGGCTGGGGCAATCAGCCCCAGCATTTT.

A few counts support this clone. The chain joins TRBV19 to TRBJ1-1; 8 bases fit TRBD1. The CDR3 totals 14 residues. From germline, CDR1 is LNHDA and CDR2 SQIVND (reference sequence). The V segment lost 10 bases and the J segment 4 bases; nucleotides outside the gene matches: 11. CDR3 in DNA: TGTGCCACAAATCCGGGACAGGTGTTCACTGAAGCTTTCTTT. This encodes CATNPGQVFTEAFF.

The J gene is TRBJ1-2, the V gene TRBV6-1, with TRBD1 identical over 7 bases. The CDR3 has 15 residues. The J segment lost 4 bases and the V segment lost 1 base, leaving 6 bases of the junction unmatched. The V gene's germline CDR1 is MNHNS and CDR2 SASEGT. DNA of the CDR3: TGTGCCAGCAGTGAAGTGTACAGGGGCGCCTATGGCTACACCTTC. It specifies CASSEVYRGAYGYTF.

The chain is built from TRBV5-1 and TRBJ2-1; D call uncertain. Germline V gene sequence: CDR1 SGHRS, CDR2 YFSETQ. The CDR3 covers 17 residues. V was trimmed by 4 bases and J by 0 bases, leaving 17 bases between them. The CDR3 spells CASSLGMGLSSYNEQFF. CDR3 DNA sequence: TGCGCCAGCAGCCTGGGCATGGGTCTCAGCTCCTACAATGAGCAGTTCTTC.

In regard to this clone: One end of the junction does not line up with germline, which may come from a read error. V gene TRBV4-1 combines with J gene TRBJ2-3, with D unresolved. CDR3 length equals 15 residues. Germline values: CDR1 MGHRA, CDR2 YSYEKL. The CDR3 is CVSSQDSPTRNTQYF. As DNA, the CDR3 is TGCGTCAGCAGCCAAGATTCCCCAACACGGAATACGCAGTATTTT.

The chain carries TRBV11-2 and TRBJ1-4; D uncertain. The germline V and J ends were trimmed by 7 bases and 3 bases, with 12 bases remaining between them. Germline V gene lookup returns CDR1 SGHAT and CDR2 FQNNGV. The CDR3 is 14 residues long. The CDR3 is CASTSLGANEKLFF. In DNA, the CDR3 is TGTGCCAGCACCAGCCTTGGGGCTAATGAAAAACTGTTTTTT. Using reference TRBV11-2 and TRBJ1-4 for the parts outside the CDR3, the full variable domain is EAGVAQSPRYKIIEKRQSVAFWCNPISGHATLYWYQQILGQGPKLLIQFQNNGVVDDSQLPKDRFSAERLKGVDSTLKIQPAKLEDSAVYLCASTSLGANEKLFFGSGTQLSVL.

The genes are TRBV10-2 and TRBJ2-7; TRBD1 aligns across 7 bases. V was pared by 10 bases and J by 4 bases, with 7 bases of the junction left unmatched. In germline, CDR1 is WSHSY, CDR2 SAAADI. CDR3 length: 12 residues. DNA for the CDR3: TGCGCCACCGAAGACAGGGATTACGAGCAGTACTTC. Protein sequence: CATEDRDYEQYF.

CDR3 sequence: CASSYVRAEAFF. CDR3 nucleotides: TGTGCCAGCAGTTACGTGAGAGCTGAAGCTTTCTTT. The chain uses TRBV6-6 and TRBJ1-1; D is unclear. V was cut by 2 bases and J by 6 bases, with 7 bases left in between. Germline CDR1 reads MNHNY; CDR2 reads SVGAGI (reference sequence). The CDR3 is 12 amino acids.

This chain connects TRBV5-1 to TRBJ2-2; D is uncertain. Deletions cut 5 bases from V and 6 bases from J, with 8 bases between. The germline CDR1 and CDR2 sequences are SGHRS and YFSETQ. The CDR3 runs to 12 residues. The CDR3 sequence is CASSFKAGELFF. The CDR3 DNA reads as TGCGCCAGCAGTTTTAAGGCCGGGGAGCTGTTTTTT.

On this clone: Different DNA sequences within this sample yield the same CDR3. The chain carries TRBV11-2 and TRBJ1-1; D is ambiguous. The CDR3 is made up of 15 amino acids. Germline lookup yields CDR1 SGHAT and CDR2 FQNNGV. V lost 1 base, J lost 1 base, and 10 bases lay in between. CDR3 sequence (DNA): TGTGCCAGCAGCTTAGGACCGGGAACGAACACTGAAGCTTTCTTT. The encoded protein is CASSLGPGTNTEAFF.

The CDR3 protein is CSVGRAQKPYEQYF. In DNA, the CDR3 is TGCAGCGTCGGGCGGGCTCAAAAGCCCTACGAGCAGTACTTC. The chain employs TRBV29-1 and TRBJ2-7; D might be TRBD2 (5 bases). Trimming shortened V by 6 bases and J by 2 bases, and 17 bases separated the two germline ends. The CDR3 runs 14 residues. Germline V gene lookup returns CDR1 SQVTM and CDR2 ANQGSEA.

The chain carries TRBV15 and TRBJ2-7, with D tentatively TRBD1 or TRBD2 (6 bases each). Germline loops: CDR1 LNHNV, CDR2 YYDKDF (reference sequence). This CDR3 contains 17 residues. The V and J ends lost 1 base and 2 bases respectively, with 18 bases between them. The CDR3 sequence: CATSRGATGGTAYEQYF. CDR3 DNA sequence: TGTGCCACCAGCAGAGGAGCGACAGGCGGGACGGCCTACGAGCAGTACTTC.

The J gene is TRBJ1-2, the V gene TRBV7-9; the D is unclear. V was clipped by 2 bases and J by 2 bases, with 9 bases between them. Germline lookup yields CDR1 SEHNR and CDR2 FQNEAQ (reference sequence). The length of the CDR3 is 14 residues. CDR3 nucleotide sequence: TGTGCCAGCAGCTTAAGTACCGAGAACTATGGCTACACCTTC. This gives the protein CASSLSTENYGYTF.

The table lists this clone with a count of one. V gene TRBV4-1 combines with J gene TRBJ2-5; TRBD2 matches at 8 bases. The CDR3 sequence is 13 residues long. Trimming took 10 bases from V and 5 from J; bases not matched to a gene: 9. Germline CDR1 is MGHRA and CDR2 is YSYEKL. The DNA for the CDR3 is TGCGCCACCCAGGGAGCGGGAGCGGAGACCCAGTACTTC. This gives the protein CATQGAGAETQYF.

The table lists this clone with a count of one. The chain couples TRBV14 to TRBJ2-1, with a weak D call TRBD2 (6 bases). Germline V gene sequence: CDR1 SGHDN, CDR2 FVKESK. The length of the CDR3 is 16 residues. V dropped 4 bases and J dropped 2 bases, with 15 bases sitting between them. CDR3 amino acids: CASSRVRGMPYNEQFF. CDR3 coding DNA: TGTGCCAGCAGCCGCGTCCGGGGGATGCCCTACAATGAGCAGTTCTTC.

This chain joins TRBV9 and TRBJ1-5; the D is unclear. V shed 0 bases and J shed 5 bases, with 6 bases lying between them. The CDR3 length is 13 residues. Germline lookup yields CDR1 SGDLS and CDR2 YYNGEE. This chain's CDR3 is CASSVDGYQPQHF. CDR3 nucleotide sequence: TGTGCCAGCAGCGTAGACGGCTATCAGCCCCAGCATTTT.

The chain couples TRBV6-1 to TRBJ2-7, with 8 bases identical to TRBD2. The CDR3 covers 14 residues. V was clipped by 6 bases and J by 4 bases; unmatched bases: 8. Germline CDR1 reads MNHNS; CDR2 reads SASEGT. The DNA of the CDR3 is TGTGCCAGCAGGAGACTAGCGTCTACTTACGAGCAGTACTTC. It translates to CASRRLASTYEQYF.

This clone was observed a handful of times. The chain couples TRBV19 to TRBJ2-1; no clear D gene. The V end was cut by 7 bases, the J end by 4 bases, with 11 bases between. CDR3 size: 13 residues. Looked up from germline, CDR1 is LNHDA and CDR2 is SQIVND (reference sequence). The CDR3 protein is CASKAWDYNEQFF. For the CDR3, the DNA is TGTGCCAGTAAGGCTTGGGATTACAATGAGCAGTTCTTC. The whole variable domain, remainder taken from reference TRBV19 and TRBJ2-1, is DGGITQSPKYLFRKEGQNVTLSCEQNLNHDAMYWYRQDPGQGLRLIYYSQIVNDFQKGDIAEGYSVSREKKESFPLTVTSAQKNPTAFYLCASKAWDYNEQFFGPGTRLTVL.

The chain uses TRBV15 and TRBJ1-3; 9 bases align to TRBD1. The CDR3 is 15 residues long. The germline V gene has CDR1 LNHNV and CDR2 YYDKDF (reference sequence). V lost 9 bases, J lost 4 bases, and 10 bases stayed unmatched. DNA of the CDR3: TGTGCCACGGCCCCGGACAGGGGAAGAGGAAACACCATATATTTT. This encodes CATAPDRGRGNTIYF.

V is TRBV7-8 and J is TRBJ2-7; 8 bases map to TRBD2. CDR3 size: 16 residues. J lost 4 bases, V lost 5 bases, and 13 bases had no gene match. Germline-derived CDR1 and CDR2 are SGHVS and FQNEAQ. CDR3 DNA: TGTGCCAGCAGCCCTTCCAGCAGCGGGAGATGGTACGAGCAGTACTTC. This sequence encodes CASSPSSSGRWYEQYF.